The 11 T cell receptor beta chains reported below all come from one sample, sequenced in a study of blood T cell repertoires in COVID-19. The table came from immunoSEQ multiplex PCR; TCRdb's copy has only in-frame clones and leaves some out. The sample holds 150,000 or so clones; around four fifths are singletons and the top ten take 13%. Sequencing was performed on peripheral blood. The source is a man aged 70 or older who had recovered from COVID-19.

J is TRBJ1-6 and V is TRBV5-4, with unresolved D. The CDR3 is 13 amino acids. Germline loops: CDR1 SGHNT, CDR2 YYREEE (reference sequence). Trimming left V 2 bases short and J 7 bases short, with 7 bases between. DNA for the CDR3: TGTGCCAGCAGCTTAGACGGGAATTCACCCCTCCACTTT. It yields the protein CASSLDGNSPLHF.

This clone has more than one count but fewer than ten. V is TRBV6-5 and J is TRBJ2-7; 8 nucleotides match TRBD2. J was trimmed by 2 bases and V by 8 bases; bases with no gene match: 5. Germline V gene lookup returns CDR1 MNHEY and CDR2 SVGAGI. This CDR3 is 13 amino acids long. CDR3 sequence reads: CASSVAGPYEQYF. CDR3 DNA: TGTGCCAGCTCCGTAGCGGGACCCTACGAGCAGTACTTC.

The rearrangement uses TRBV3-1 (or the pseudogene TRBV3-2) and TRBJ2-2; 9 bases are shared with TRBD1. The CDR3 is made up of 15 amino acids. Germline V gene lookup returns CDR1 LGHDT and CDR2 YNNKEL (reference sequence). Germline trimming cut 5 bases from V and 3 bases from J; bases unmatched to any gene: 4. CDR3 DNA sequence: TGTGCCAGCAGCTACAGACAGGGGGACACCGGGGAGCTGTTTTTT. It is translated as CASSYRQGDTGELFF.

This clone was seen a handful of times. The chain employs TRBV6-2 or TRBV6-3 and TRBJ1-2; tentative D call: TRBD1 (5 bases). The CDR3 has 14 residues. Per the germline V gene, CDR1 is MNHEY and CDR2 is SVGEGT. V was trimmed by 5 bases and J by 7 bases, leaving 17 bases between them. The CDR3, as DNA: TGTGCCAGCAGTACCACCTTCGACAGTAGTGGCTACACCTTC. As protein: CASSTTFDSSGYTF.

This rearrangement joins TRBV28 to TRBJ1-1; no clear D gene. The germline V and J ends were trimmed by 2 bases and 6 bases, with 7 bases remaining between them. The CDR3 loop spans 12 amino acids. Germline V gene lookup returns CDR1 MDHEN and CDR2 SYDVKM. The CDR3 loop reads CASSLDSPEAFF. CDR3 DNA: TGTGCCAGCAGTTTAGACTCTCCTGAAGCTTTCTTT.

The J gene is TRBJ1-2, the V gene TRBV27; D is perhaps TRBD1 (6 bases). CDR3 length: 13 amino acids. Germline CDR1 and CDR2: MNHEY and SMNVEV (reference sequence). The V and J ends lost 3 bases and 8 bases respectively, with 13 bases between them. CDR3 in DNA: TGTGCCAGCAGTTTGTCTGGGGGCGAGGGCTACACCTTC. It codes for CASSLSGGEGYTF.

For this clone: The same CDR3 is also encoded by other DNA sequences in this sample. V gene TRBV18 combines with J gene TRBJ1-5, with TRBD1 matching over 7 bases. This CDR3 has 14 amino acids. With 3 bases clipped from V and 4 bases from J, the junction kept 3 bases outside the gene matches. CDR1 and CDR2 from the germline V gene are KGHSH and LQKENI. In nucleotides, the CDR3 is TGTGCCAGCTCACCCGGGACAGCAAATCAGCCCCAGCATTTT. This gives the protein CASSPGTANQPQHF.

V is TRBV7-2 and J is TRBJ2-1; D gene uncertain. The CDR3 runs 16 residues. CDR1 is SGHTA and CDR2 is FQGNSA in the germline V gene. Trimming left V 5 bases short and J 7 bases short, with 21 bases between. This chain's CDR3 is CASSPVNAAFGNEQFF. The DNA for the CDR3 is TGTGCCAGCAGCCCAGTCAACGCGGCCTTTGGGAATGAGCAGTTCTTC.

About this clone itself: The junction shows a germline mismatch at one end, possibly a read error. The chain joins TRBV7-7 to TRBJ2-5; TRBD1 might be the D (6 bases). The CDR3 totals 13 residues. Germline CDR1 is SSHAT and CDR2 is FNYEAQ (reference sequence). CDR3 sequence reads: CASSLGQQETQYF. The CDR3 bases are TGTGCTAGCAGCTTAGGACAGCAAGAGACCCAGTACTTC.

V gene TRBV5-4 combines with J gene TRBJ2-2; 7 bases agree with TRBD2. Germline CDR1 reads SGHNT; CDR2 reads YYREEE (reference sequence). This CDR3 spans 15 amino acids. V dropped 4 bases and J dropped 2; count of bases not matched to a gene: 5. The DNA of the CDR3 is TGTGCCAGCAGCGCCGCTAGCGGAAACACCGGGGAGCTGTTTTTT. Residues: CASSAASGNTGELFF.

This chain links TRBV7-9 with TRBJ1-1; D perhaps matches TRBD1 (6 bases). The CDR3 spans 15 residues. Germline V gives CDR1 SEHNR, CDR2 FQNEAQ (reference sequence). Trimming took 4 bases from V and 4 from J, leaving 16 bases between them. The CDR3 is CASSSRGGQVTEAFF. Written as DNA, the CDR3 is TGTGCCAGCAGCTCCCGGGGGGGGCAGGTCACTGAAGCTTTCTTT. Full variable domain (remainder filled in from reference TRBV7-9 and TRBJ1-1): DTGVSQNPRHKITKRGQNVTFRCDPISEHNRLYWYRQTLGQGPEFLTYFQNEAQLEKSRLLSDRFSAERPKGSFSTLEIQRTEQGDSAMYLCASSSRGGQVTEAFFGQGTRLTVV.